Shown below are 30 T cell receptor beta chains from a single sample sequenced in a study of low-dose radiotherapy and immunotherapy resistance in tumors. cDNA synthesis used a TRAV/TRBV-specific primer set for both chains. A constant-region primer paired with the V-primer adapter amplified TCRs over about 18 PCR cycles. TCRdb redid the calling of the reads with MiXCR, one entry per CDR3 protein. This repertoire shows some 13,000 distinct CDR3 sequences, around three fifths found once; its top ten account for roughly 8%. The receptors were gathered from a human donor with advanced metastatic prostate, ovarian, gallbladder or colorectal cancer (not recorded which). This table probably holds off-target reads from a library built for another chain.

The chain has TRBV20-1 and TRBJ2-3; D not certain. This CDR3 comprises 14 residues. V dropped 5 bases and J dropped 4 bases, with 16 bases sitting between them. CDR1 and CDR2 from the germline V gene are DFQATT and SNEGSKA (reference sequence). The CDR3 is CSALFEGSADTQYF. Here the CDR3 DNA reads TGCAGTGCTCTTTTTGAAGGAAGCGCAGATACGCAGTATTTT.

V gene TRBV28 combines with J gene TRBJ1-2, with 9 bases aligning to TRBD1. CDR1 MDHEN and CDR2 SYDVKM come from the germline V gene. The V segment lost 10 bases and the J segment 8 bases; nucleotides outside the gene matches: 11. CDR3 size: 13 residues. CDR3 in amino acids: CAIPGQGFGGYTF. DNA for the CDR3: TGTGCCATTCCGGGACAGGGCTTCGGCGGCTACACCTTC.

V gene TRBV18 combines with J gene TRBJ1-2; D is ambiguous. Per germline, CDR1 KGHSH and CDR2 LQKENI. The V gene lost 3 bases and the J gene lost 7 bases, with 15 bases spanning the gap. CDR3 length: 14 residues. The CDR3 here is CASSPDSSARGYTF. CDR3 DNA sequence: TGTGCCAGCTCACCTGATAGCTCAGCGCGTGGCTACACCTTC.

Only a few counts were recorded for this clonotype. This chain uses TRBV28 with TRBJ2-2, with 7 bases fitting TRBD1. With V trimmed by 9 bases and J by 8 bases, 12 bases remained unmatched. This CDR3 has 14 amino acids. The germline V gene encodes CDR1 MDHEN and CDR2 SYDVKM. CDR3 nucleotides: TGTGCCAGTTCCGGACACCCGGACAGGGGGGAGCTGTTTTTT. This translates into CASSGHPDRGELFF.

This chain connects TRBV7-9 to TRBJ1-6; no clear D gene. Trimming removed 5 bases from V and 0 bases from J, with 14 bases in between. CDR3 size: 17 residues. Germline CDR1 and CDR2: SEHNR and FQNEAQ (reference sequence). CDR3 coding DNA: TGTGCCAGCAGCCCCAACCAGGACCGCTCCTATAATTCACCCCTCCACTTT. It codes for CASSPNQDRSYNSPLHF. Full variable domain (outside the CDR3, taken from reference TRBV7-9 and TRBJ1-6): DTGVSQNPRHKITKRGQNVTFRCDPISEHNRLYWYRQTLGQGPEFLTYFQNEAQLEKSRLLSDRFSAERPKGSFSTLEIQRTEQGDSAMYLCASSPNQDRSYNSPLHFGNGTRLTVT.

The chain couples TRBV6-8 to TRBJ1-5; no clear D. CDR3 length: 14 residues. The germline V gene encodes CDR1 MNHGY and CDR2 SAAAGT. Trimming took off 7 bases at V and 1 base at J, with 11 bases between the two ends. CDR3 sequence (DNA): TGTGCCAGCAACCCCCGCAGGAGCAATCAGCCCCAGCATTTT. It specifies CASNPRRSNQPQHF.

The chain couples TRBV6-2 or TRBV6-3 to TRBJ2-1; the D gene is possibly TRBD2 (7 bases). This CDR3 has 14 amino acids. Trimming cost V 7 bases and J 4 bases, with 14 bases left between them. The V gene's germline CDR1 is MNHEY and CDR2 SVGEGT. The DNA of the CDR3 is TGTGCCAGCAATGTGAGGGGGGGATACAATGAGCAGTTCTTC. This translates into CASNVRGGYNEQFF.

This clonotype was observed a handful of times. This sequence joins TRBV28 and TRBJ2-5; the D gene is possibly TRBD1 (6 bases). This CDR3 has 12 amino acids. V lost 10 bases and J 5 bases, leaving 14 bases between the germline ends. Germline loops: CDR1 MDHEN, CDR2 SYDVKM. The CDR3 region is CATKTGLETQYF. In DNA form, the CDR3 reads TGTGCCACCAAAACAGGGTTGGAGACCCAGTACTTC.

The V gene is TRBV28, the J gene TRBJ2-5; no firm D call. Germline V gives CDR1 MDHEN, CDR2 SYDVKM. V lost 1 base and J lost 6, with 12 bases in between. This CDR3 comprises 14 residues. This CDR3 is CASSLFQAPKTQYF. CDR3 DNA sequence: TGTGCCAGCAGTTTATTCCAGGCCCCCAAGACCCAGTACTTC.

The chain combines TRBV29-1 with TRBJ2-1, with 16 bases fitting TRBD2. CDR1 is SQVTM and CDR2 is ANQGSEA in the germline V gene. This CDR3 spans 17 amino acids. With V trimmed by 2 bases and J by 8 bases, 9 bases remained unmatched. The CDR3: CSVETGTSGRALYEQFF. The CDR3 DNA is TGCAGCGTTGAAACCGGGACTAGCGGGAGGGCCTTGTATGAGCAGTTCTTC.

This clonotype was picked up one time. The rearrangement links TRBV27 to TRBJ1-6; D unclear. This CDR3 has 13 residues. Trimming took 7 bases from V and 9 from J, leaving 13 bases between them. Germline-derived CDR1 and CDR2 are MNHEY and SMNVEV (reference sequence). The CDR3 reads CASIQTRSSPLHF. The CDR3 DNA reads as TGTGCCAGCATCCAAACGCGCAGTTCACCCCTCCACTTT.

This chain links TRBV28 with TRBJ1-1; TRBD1 aligns across 9 bases. The CDR3 has 14 amino acids. CDR1 is MDHEN, CDR2 SYDVKM, per germline. V trimming: 4 bases; J trimming: 3 bases; junction bases outside the gene matches: 3. The DNA of the CDR3 is TGTGCCAGCAGTTCGGGACAGGGTGACACTGAAGCTTTCTTT. Protein sequence: CASSSGQGDTEAFF.

The CDR3 protein is CASSFPSPNGYEQYF. Written as DNA, the CDR3 is TGTGCCAGCAGCTTCCCTTCCCCCAACGGCTACGAGCAGTACTTC. The chain carries TRBV7-6 and TRBJ2-7; the D is unclear. Deletions cut 3 bases from V and 3 bases from J, with 15 bases between. The germline V gene encodes CDR1 SGHVS and CDR2 FNYEAQ. The length of the CDR3 is 15 residues.

The CDR3 sequence is CASSYSWLAAFYEQYF. The CDR3 DNA reads TGTGCCAGCAGTTACTCGTGGTTAGCGGCGTTCTACGAGCAGTACTTC. The chain has TRBV6-5 and TRBJ2-7, with a weak D call TRBD2 (6 bases). Germline V CDR1 and CDR2: MNHEY, SVGAGI. V was clipped by 0 bases and J by 3 bases, with 15 bases between them. The CDR3 has 16 residues.

This clonotype was seen a handful of times. The chain combines TRBV28 with TRBJ2-2; D remains ambiguous. V lost 7 bases and J 6 bases, leaving 6 bases between the germline ends. Per the germline V gene, CDR1 is MDHEN and CDR2 is SYDVKM. This CDR3 has 11 amino acids. CDR3 in amino acids: CASMAAGELFF. As DNA, the CDR3 is TGTGCCAGCATGGCAGCCGGGGAGCTGTTTTTT.

This clonotype was counted a single time. The V and J genes are TRBV4-3 and TRBJ2-3; D unresolved. The CDR3 consists of 14 residues. Trimming took off 0 bases at V and 2 bases at J, with 6 bases between the two ends. Looked up from germline, CDR1 is LGHNA and CDR2 is YSLEER. CDR3 in amino acids: CASSQDQYTDTQYF. The CDR3 coding sequence is TGCGCCAGCAGCCAAGATCAGTACACAGATACGCAGTATTTT.

The J gene is TRBJ2-1, the V gene TRBV2; 8 nucleotides match TRBD1. The germline CDR1 and CDR2 sequences are SNHLY and FYNNEI. The CDR3 extends over 15 amino acids. The V gene end was trimmed by 7 bases and the J gene end by 2 bases; junction bases not matched to a gene: 7. The CDR3 coding sequence is TGTGCCAGCATGGTACAGGGGGGCCCCTACAATGAGCAGTTCTTC. Translated: CASMVQGGPYNEQFF.

The chain carries TRBV7-9 and TRBJ2-7; 8 bases agree with TRBD1. Germline V lookup: CDR1 SEHNR, CDR2 FQNEAQ (reference sequence). This CDR3 region has 15 residues. Trimming removed 5 bases from V and 6 bases from J; junction bases left unmatched: 12. For the CDR3, the DNA is TGTGCCAGCAGCGGTAACCGGGACAGGAGACGCGAGCAGTACTTC. Protein product: CASSGNRDRRREQYF.

This sequence joins TRBV11-2 and TRBJ2-1, with 9 positions matching TRBD2. Trimming cost V 8 bases and J 3 bases; bases outside gene matches: 8. This CDR3 is built from 15 residues. Germline CDR1 and CDR2: SGHAT and FQNNGV. The DNA for the CDR3 is TGTGCCAGCCGCGGCGGGCGGGGGGGCTACAATGAGCAGTTCTTC. Its translation: CASRGGRGGYNEQFF.

V gene TRBV29-1 combines with J gene TRBJ2-7, with unresolved D. Trimming took off 6 bases at V and 6 bases at J, with 9 bases between the two ends. The CDR3 totals 10 residues. CDR1 and CDR2 from the germline V gene are SQVTM and ANQGSEA. The CDR3 sequence is CSVSRSEQYF. The CDR3 DNA reads as TGCAGCGTGAGTAGGAGCGAGCAGTACTTC.

The J gene is TRBJ2-3, the V gene TRBV28; D unclear. This CDR3 spans 14 amino acids. The V end lost 6 bases, the J end lost 1 base, and 11 bases lay between the germline ends. Germline CDR1 MDHEN, CDR2 SYDVKM. CDR3 sequence (DNA): TGTGCCAGCAGAAGACTTGGGGGCACAGATACGCAGTATTTT. It yields the protein CASRRLGGTDTQYF.

The rearrangement uses TRBV9 and TRBJ1-1; D gene ambiguous. CDR1 is SGDLS and CDR2 is YYNGEE in the germline V gene. The CDR3 has 15 amino acids. V dropped 1 base and J dropped 4 bases, with 14 bases sitting between them. This chain's CDR3 is CASSVHAEGVTEAFF. The CDR3 DNA reads as TGTGCCAGCAGCGTACATGCAGAGGGTGTCACTGAAGCTTTCTTT.

This chain links TRBV28 with TRBJ1-2, with D possibly matching TRBD1 (5 bases). Trimming took off 10 bases at V and 0 bases at J, with 21 bases between the two ends. There are 16 residues in the CDR3. The germline gives CDR1 MDHEN, CDR2 SYDVKM. The CDR3 coding sequence is TGTGCCACCCTTTACGCCGGGGGGGGTTCTAACTATGGCTACACCTTC. Its protein is CATLYAGGGSNYGYTF.

The chain employs TRBV24-1 and TRBJ2-1, with TRBD1 as a possible D gene (6 bases). The CDR3 sequence is 14 residues long. Germline CDR1 and CDR2: KGHDR and SFDVKD. The V and J ends lost 4 bases and 7 bases respectively, with 13 bases between them. CDR3 loop: CATSDPTGWNEQFF. CDR3 sequence (DNA): TGTGCCACCAGTGACCCCACAGGGTGGAATGAGCAGTTCTTC.

This clonotype was detected only once. The chain recombines TRBV7-2 with TRBJ1-5, with 7 bases fitting TRBD1. The V gene end was trimmed by 5 bases and the J gene end by 0 bases; junction bases not matched to a gene: 4. Germline V gives CDR1 SGHTA, CDR2 FQGNSA. This CDR3 has 15 amino acids. The CDR3 DNA is TGTGCCAGCAGCCTCGGACAGGTTAGCAATCAGCCCCAGCATTTT. It encodes CASSLGQVSNQPQHF.

This chain uses TRBV20-1 with TRBJ2-5, with 8 bases aligning to TRBD1. The CDR3 extends over 14 amino acids. Germline CDR1 and CDR2: DFQATT and SNEGSKA (reference sequence). The junction had 8 bases not matched to a gene; V was cut back by 3 bases and J by 5 bases. The CDR3 here is CSASLTGGRETQYF. CDR3 nucleotide sequence: TGCAGTGCTAGTCTTACAGGGGGGCGGGAGACCCAGTACTTC.

The V and J genes are TRBV4-1 and TRBJ2-7, with 7 bases that match TRBD2. The CDR3 length is 15 residues. V lost 0 bases to trimming and J lost 0 bases; unmatched junction nucleotides: 2. CDR1 and CDR2 from the germline V gene are MGHRA and YSYEKL. Here the CDR3 DNA reads TGCGCCAGCAGCCAAGATCGCGGGGGCTCCTACGAGCAGTACTTC. This codes for CASSQDRGGSYEQYF.

This clonotype was detected a few times. The V gene is TRBV3-1, the J gene TRBJ2-7; 12 bases are shared with TRBD2. Germline V lookup: CDR1 LGHDT, CDR2 YNNKEL (reference sequence). V trimming: 4 bases; J trimming: 5 bases; junction bases outside the gene matches: 3. The CDR3 contains 14 residues. The CDR3 region has the DNA TGTGCCAGCAGCCCCCGGACTAGCGGGGACGAGCAGTACTTC. Its protein is CASSPRTSGDEQYF.

This clonotype occurred a few times. The V gene is TRBV6-4, the J gene TRBJ2-7; TRBD2 matches 13 bases. V was clipped by 9 bases and J by 4 bases; unmatched bases: 9. This CDR3 has 15 amino acids. Per germline, CDR1 MRHNA and CDR2 SNTAGT. In DNA, the CDR3 is TGTGCCAGACGAATCGGACTAGCGGGAGTTTACGAGCAGTACTTC. This translates into CARRIGLAGVYEQYF.

The CDR3 coding sequence is TGTGCCAGTCTTATCGGAACCGGGGAGCTGTTTTTT. Translation: CASLIGTGELFF. The chain uses TRBV2 and TRBJ2-2; D unresolved. The V end was cut by 9 bases, the J end by 5 bases, with 10 bases between. Germline assignment: CDR1 SNHLY and CDR2 FYNNEI. The CDR3 consists of 12 residues.